This T cell receptor beta chain was identified in a study of cytomegalovirus exposure and HLA in healthy donors. Points from the study as a whole: Serostatus for CMV was the only available immune exposure information. A reported reduction in N-insertions relative to the approximately 600-donor mean was seen in an Asian-associated ancestry cluster in a later analysis. HLA-A and HLA-B allele assignments for most subjects were reportedly predicted accurately using TCR beta sequences.

The donors were healthy bone marrow donors. In the case of this clone: Its antigen is as yet unknown.

The V end lost 6 bases, the J end lost 0 bases, and 15 bases lay between the germline ends. Germline CDR1 reads MDHEN; CDR2 reads SYDVKM. The CDR3 runs 15 residues. A multiplex PCR was run with 60 Vbeta primers and 13 Jbeta primers. Assay used: immunoSEQ multiplex PCR; TCRdb lists only in-frame clones, some missing. The sample lists around 120,000 clones, approximately 74% occurring once. The TCR was taken from a woman in her forties or fifties in good health and CMV-seropositive. The sample taken for sequencing was PBMCs. The chain uses TRBV28 and TRBJ2-7; weak D call: TRBD1 (6 bases). CDR3 loop: CASRRTGISSYEQYF. Written as DNA, the CDR3 is TGTGCCAGCAGACGAACAGGGATAAGCTCCTACGAGCAGTACTTC.